The following is a T cell receptor beta chain sequence with its context. No antigen is known for it. This entry belongs to a study of post-analysis software for immune sequencing data. On the study more broadly: The cohort encompassed relapsing-remitting, secondary progressive and progressive-relapsing multiple sclerosis disease courses. Study findings and constraints: Compared with controls, patients showed significantly lower normalized Chao1 diversity. There were five TRBV segments more frequent in patients than controls, and TRBV5-6, TRBV5-1 and TRBV20-1 were among them. Clustering by F measure revealed strong co-clustering among samples prepared together in one batch.

The TCR beta cDNA libraries contained unique molecular identifiers. With about 0.95 to 11 million T cells as the source, 450,000 to 600,000 cDNA molecules resulted. TCRdb processed the PCR reads anew with MiXCR; each CDR3 protein has one entry. This sample carries over 700,000 distinct CDR3 sequences, 25% to 30% of them seen once, and the ten largest clones take about 0.5%. The V gene lost 3 bases and the J gene lost 5 bases, with 10 bases spanning the gap. The CDR3 runs to 14 residues. Germline CDR1 SGHVS, CDR2 FNYEAQ. The V and J genes are TRBV7-6 and TRBJ1-4; the D gene is possibly TRBD1 (5 bases). The sequenced sample was blood. The clonotype originates from a girl aged 10 to 17 with multiple sclerosis. CDR3 in DNA: TGTGCCAGCAGCTTGAACAGGTTAAATGAAAAACTGTTTTTT. As protein: CASSLNRLNEKLFF.